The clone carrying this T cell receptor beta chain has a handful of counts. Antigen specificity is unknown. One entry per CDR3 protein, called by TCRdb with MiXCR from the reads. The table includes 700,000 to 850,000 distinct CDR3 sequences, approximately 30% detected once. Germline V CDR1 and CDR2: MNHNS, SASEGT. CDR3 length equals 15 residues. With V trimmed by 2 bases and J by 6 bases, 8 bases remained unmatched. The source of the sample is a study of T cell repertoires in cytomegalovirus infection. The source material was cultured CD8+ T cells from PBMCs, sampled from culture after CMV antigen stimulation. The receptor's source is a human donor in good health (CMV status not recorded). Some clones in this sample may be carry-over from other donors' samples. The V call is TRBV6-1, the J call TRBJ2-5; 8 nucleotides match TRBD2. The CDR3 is CASSETRGDRKTQYF. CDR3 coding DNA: TGTGCCAGCAGTGAAACGCGGGGGGATCGGAAGACCCAGTACTTC.